These 32 T cell receptor beta chains were sequenced from one sample in a study of blood T cell repertoires in COVID-19. This table comes from immunoSEQ multiplex PCR, and its TCRdb copy is limited to in-frame clones, with some not included. In the table there are roughly 50,000 clones, roughly 79% of which are singletons. The sample consisted of peripheral blood. These TCRs come from a human donor with active or convalescent COVID-19. The donor label of this sample is uncertain.

This clone was observed once. V gene TRBV28 combines with J gene TRBJ1-5, with 7 bases that match TRBD1. With 5 bases clipped from V and 7 bases from J, the junction kept 8 bases outside the gene matches. The CDR3 spans 14 residues. Germline CDR1 and CDR2: MDHEN and SYDVKM. The CDR3 DNA is TGTGCCAGCAGTGAATCGGGGACAGTACAGCCCCAGCATTTT. Encoded protein: CASSESGTVQPQHF.

Written as DNA, the CDR3 is TGTGCCAGCTCTCAGATTGGCAGGGCCAATGAGCAGTTCTTC. Translated: CASSQIGRANEQFF. The chain recombines TRBV11-3 with TRBJ2-1; weak D call: TRBD1 (5 bases). CDR3 length: 14 residues. CDR1 and CDR2 (germline): SGHNT, YENEEA. Trimming pared 8 bases from V and 6 bases from J, leaving 17 bases between.

The V and J genes are TRBV7-9 and TRBJ1-6; no firm D call. Germline assignment: CDR1 SEHNR and CDR2 FQNEAQ (reference sequence). Trimming removed 4 bases at V and 14 bases at J, with 18 bases between. This CDR3 comprises 14 residues. The DNA for the CDR3 is TGTGCCAGCAGCTCCACTGGAGGGATCTTGGCCCTCCACTTT. Residues: CASSSTGGILALHF.

This clone was found a few times. The rearrangement joins TRBV27 to TRBJ2-7; TRBD1 matches 11 bases. This CDR3 is 16 amino acids long. J gave up 7 bases and V 4 bases, and 12 bases lay outside the gene matches. Germline CDR1 reads MNHEY; CDR2 reads SMNVEV (reference sequence). DNA of the CDR3: TGTGCCAGCAGTTCTTCCCCCGGACAGGGGGCGAAGGAGCAGTACTTC. Translated: CASSSSPGQGAKEQYF.

The rearrangement uses TRBV7-3 and TRBJ2-1, with TRBD1 identical over 10 bases. The CDR3 is 16 amino acids. V shed 5 bases, J shed 5 bases, and the junction held 9 bases outside the gene matches. CDR1 and CDR2 from the germline V gene are SGHTA and FQGTGA. The CDR3 is CASSLNRDRGDNEQFF. The DNA of the CDR3 is TGTGCCAGCAGCCTGAACCGGGACAGGGGCGACAATGAGCAGTTCTTC.

The chain recombines TRBV19 with TRBJ2-7; TRBD2 matches 7 bases. Germline V gene data show CDR1 as LNHDA and CDR2 as SQIVND (reference sequence). The CDR3 spans 15 residues. V was pared by 4 bases and J by 2 bases, with 8 bases of the junction left unmatched. CDR3 nucleotide sequence: TGTGCCAGTAGTAAGAAGGCGGGAGACCCCTACGAGCAGTACTTC. It encodes CASSKKAGDPYEQYF.

The V gene is TRBV5-4, the J gene TRBJ2-1; maybe TRBD2 (6 bases). Trimming pared 0 bases from V and 2 bases from J, leaving 9 bases between. Germline lookup yields CDR1 SGHNT and CDR2 YYREEE (reference sequence). The CDR3 is made up of 15 amino acids. The CDR3 here is CASSLGSGPYNEQFF. CDR3 in DNA: TGTGCCAGCAGCTTGGGTAGCGGCCCCTACAATGAGCAGTTCTTC. Filled out from reference TRBV5-4 and TRBJ2-1, the complete variable domain reads ETGVTQSPTHLIKTRGQQVTLRCSSQSGHNTVSWYQQALGQGPQFIFQYYREEENGRGNFPPRFSGLQFPNYSSELNVNALELDDSALYLCASSLGSGPYNEQFFGPGTRLTVL.

The chain has TRBV10-3 and TRBJ2-1, with 7 bases fitting TRBD1. Losses at the gene ends were 0 bases for V and 8 bases for J; bases not matched to a gene: 4. CDR1 and CDR2 from the germline V gene are ENHRY and SYGVKD. The CDR3 covers 14 residues. The CDR3 spells CAISESTGFHEQFF. The CDR3 DNA sequence: TGTGCCATCAGTGAGTCGACAGGGTTCCATGAGCAGTTCTTC.

V and J are TRBV5-4 and TRBJ1-4, with D perhaps TRBD1 (5 bases). Between the trimmed V and J ends, which lost 4 bases and 8 bases, there was a span of 15 bases. This CDR3 has 14 amino acids. Germline CDR1 reads SGHNT; CDR2 reads YYREEE (reference sequence). Here the CDR3 reads CASSPAGGGEKLFF. The CDR3 DNA follows: TGTGCCAGCAGCCCAGCCGGGGGAGGGGAAAAACTGTTTTTT.

The chain has TRBV7-3 and TRBJ2-1; TRBD2 is a possible D gene (6 bases). Trimming removed 4 bases at V and 6 bases at J, with 19 bases between. CDR3 length: 16 amino acids. Germline V gives CDR1 SGHTA, CDR2 FQGTGA. This CDR3 reads CASSSVGLGSRNEQFF. CDR3 nucleotides: TGTGCCAGCAGCTCCGTGGGACTGGGCTCCCGCAATGAGCAGTTCTTC.

The genes are TRBV14 and TRBJ2-1; 7 bases line up with TRBD1. V was pared by 6 bases and J by 4 bases, with 12 bases of the junction left unmatched. The V gene's germline CDR1 is SGHDN and CDR2 FVKESK. CDR3 length equals 16 residues. CDR3 in amino acids: CASSRDGTVKYNEQFF. The CDR3 nucleotides read TGTGCCAGCAGTCGAGACGGGACAGTAAAATACAATGAGCAGTTCTTC.

This rearrangement joins TRBV5-4 to TRBJ1-2; the match to TRBD1 covers 10 bases. The trim removed 4 bases at V and 6 bases at J, leaving 12 bases unmatched. The CDR3 runs 16 residues. Germline V gene lookup returns CDR1 SGHNT and CDR2 YYREEE (reference sequence). The CDR3 reads CASSTEDRGRLDGYTF. CDR3 sequence (DNA): TGTGCCAGCAGCACAGAAGACAGGGGGCGATTGGATGGCTACACCTTC.

This clone has just one count. The chain employs TRBV27 and TRBJ2-3, with D uncertain. Deletions cut 2 bases from V and 4 bases from J, with 19 bases between. This CDR3 region has 17 residues. Germline V gives CDR1 MNHEY, CDR2 SMNVEV (reference sequence). In nucleotides, the CDR3 is TGTGCCAGCAGTTTAGAGGCTAGTACCCCGTTTGCAGATACGCAGTATTTT. This codes for CASSLEASTPFADTQYF.

The chain employs TRBV2 and TRBJ2-6; no reliable D call. Germline loops: CDR1 SNHLY, CDR2 FYNNEI. Trimming removed 8 bases at V and 0 bases at J, with 11 bases between. The CDR3 sequence is 15 residues long. CDR3 loop: CASSLSISGANVLTF. CDR3 sequence (DNA): TGTGCCAGCTCACTTTCGATCTCTGGGGCCAACGTCCTGACTTTC.

This chain connects TRBV11-3 to TRBJ2-1, with D possibly matching TRBD1 (5 bases). The CDR3 has 14 residues. Germline V CDR1 and CDR2: SGHNT, YENEEA. V was shortened by 5 bases and J by 0 bases, with 8 bases between the two germline ends. The CDR3 here is CASSGTGSYNEQFF. The CDR3 nucleotides read TGTGCCAGCAGCGGCACAGGCTCCTACAATGAGCAGTTCTTC.

The genes are TRBV25-1 and TRBJ2-3; D is ambiguous. The CDR3 runs 14 residues. Per the germline V gene, CDR1 is MGHDK and CDR2 is SYGVNS. With 4 bases removed from V and 0 bases from J, the gap between germline ends came to 8 bases. CDR3 amino acids: CASSVYGSTDTQYF. The DNA of the CDR3 is TGTGCCAGCAGTGTTTACGGGAGCACAGATACGCAGTATTTT.

This chain uses TRBV7-3 with TRBJ2-3; 10 bases are a match to TRBD2. V dropped 5 bases and J dropped 0; count of bases not matched to a gene: 5. There are 16 residues in the CDR3. Looked up from germline, CDR1 is SGHTA and CDR2 is FQGTGA. The CDR3 nucleotides read TGTGCCAGCAGCCAGGCGACTAGCGGGAGCACAGATACGCAGTATTTT. Translation: CASSQATSGSTDTQYF. The whole variable domain, filled in from reference TRBV7-3 and TRBJ2-3, reads GAGVSQTPSNKVTEKGKYVELRCDPISGHTALYWYRQSLGQGPEFLIYFQGTGAADDSGLPNDRFFAVRPEGSVSTLKIQRTERGDSAVYLCASSQATSGSTDTQYFGPGTRLTVL.

The chain employs TRBV11-3 and TRBJ1-4; no firm D call. Trimming removed 7 bases from V and 4 bases from J, with 10 bases in between. Germline V lookup: CDR1 SGHNT, CDR2 YENEEA. The CDR3 has 13 residues. The CDR3 sequence is CASKSTVNEKLFF. The CDR3 DNA reads TGTGCCAGCAAGAGTACGGTTAATGAAAAACTGTTTTTT.

The chain carries TRBV24-1 and TRBJ2-6; the D gene is possibly TRBD1 (7 bases). CDR1 and CDR2 (germline): KGHDR, SFDVKD. The CDR3 length is 14 residues. Trimming left V 9 bases short and J 4 bases short, with 12 bases between. DNA of the CDR3: TGTGCCACCGGAGGGACAGCCGGGGCCAACGTCCTGACTTTC. Amino acid sequence: CATGGTAGANVLTF.

This clone was detected a few times. This sequence joins TRBV12-3 or TRBV12-4 and TRBJ2-7; no clear D. Deletions cut 6 bases from V and 4 bases from J, with 10 bases between. This CDR3 has 12 amino acids. CDR3 amino acids: CASSPSLYEQYF. CDR3 sequence (DNA): TGTGCCAGCAGCCCGTCCTTATACGAGCAGTACTTC.

This rearrangement joins TRBV2 to TRBJ2-5; 9 nucleotides agree with TRBD1. The germline gives CDR1 SNHLY, CDR2 FYNNEI. This CDR3 comprises 16 residues. Unmatched junction bases numbered 12, after V lost 5 bases and J lost 5 bases. The CDR3 loop reads CASSLQGAQIMETQYF. The CDR3 DNA follows: TGTGCCAGCAGTTTACAGGGGGCGCAAATAATGGAGACCCAGTACTTC.

This chain joins TRBV5-1 and TRBJ2-1, with TRBD2 matching 10 bases. The CDR3 loop spans 17 amino acids. Germline V gene lookup returns CDR1 SGHRS and CDR2 YFSETQ. The ends lost 0 bases at V and 5 bases at J; junction bases unmatched: 8. CDR3 bases: TGCGCCAGCAGCTTGGCACGTCTAGCGGGAGTAGACAATGAGCAGTTCTTC. Translating it yields CASSLARLAGVDNEQFF. The full variable domain, in which reference TRBV5-1 and TRBJ2-1 provide the parts outside the CDR3, is KAGVTQTPRYLIKTRGQQVTLSCSPISGHRSVSWYQQTPGQGLQFLFEYFSETQRNKGNFPGRFSGRQFSNSRSEMNVSTLELGDSALYLCASSLARLAGVDNEQFFGPGTRLTVL.

This chain links TRBV27 with TRBJ1-2, with TRBD1 identical over 9 bases. Germline V gene sequence: CDR1 MNHEY, CDR2 SMNVEV (reference sequence). The CDR3 sequence is 17 residues long. The V and J ends lost 8 bases and 3 bases, in that order; junction bases with no gene match: 16. The CDR3 DNA reads as TGTGCCAGCGCCGACAGGGGGGGCACTTTGGTGGACTATGGCTACACCTTC. Its translation is CASADRGGTLVDYGYTF.

The V and J genes are TRBV25-1 and TRBJ1-4; no clear D gene. The CDR3 contains 14 residues. Trimming pared 4 bases from V and 3 bases from J, leaving 9 bases between. Germline V lookup: CDR1 MGHDK, CDR2 SYGVNS. The CDR3 protein is CASSVGTANEKLFF. For the CDR3, the DNA is TGTGCCAGCAGTGTAGGAACAGCTAATGAAAAACTGTTTTTT.

The V and J genes are TRBV27 and TRBJ2-7, with D possibly being TRBD2 (5 bases). Germline values: CDR1 MNHEY, CDR2 SMNVEV (reference sequence). There are 14 residues in the CDR3. V lost 5 bases to trimming and J lost 7 bases, with 18 bases between them. CDR3 loop: CASSLAAGSWEQYF. DNA for the CDR3: TGTGCCAGCAGTCTAGCTGCAGGTAGTTGGGAGCAGTACTTC.

The chain links TRBV6-5 to TRBJ2-2; 8 bases align to TRBD2. The CDR3 has 15 residues. Germline V lookup: CDR1 MNHEY, CDR2 SVGAGI. The trim removed 7 bases at V and 4 bases at J, leaving 8 bases unmatched. CDR3 amino acids: CASKLQREITGELFF. The CDR3 nucleotides read TGTGCCAGCAAGCTCCAGCGGGAGATCACCGGGGAGCTGTTTTTT.

CDR3 residues: CASSLVWGVGNTIYF. The CDR3 region has the DNA TGTGCCAGCAGCTTAGTCTGGGGGGTCGGAAACACCATATATTTT. V and J are TRBV7-9 and TRBJ1-3; D might be TRBD1 (5 bases). This CDR3 spans 15 amino acids. Germline lookup yields CDR1 SEHNR and CDR2 FQNEAQ (reference sequence). V was trimmed by 1 base and J by 4 bases, leaving 11 bases between them.

This sequence joins TRBV19 and TRBJ2-2; TRBD1 aligns across 10 bases. The junction had 11 bases not matched to a gene; V was cut back by 7 bases and J by 6 bases. The CDR3 runs to 16 residues. The germline gives CDR1 LNHDA, CDR2 SQIVND (reference sequence). The CDR3 sequence: CASNTLDRGTSGELFF. The CDR3 DNA reads TGTGCCAGTAACACCCTGGACAGGGGGACGTCCGGGGAGCTGTTTTTT.

The chain links TRBV3-1 (or the pseudogene TRBV3-2) to TRBJ2-1; 12 positions match TRBD2. The germline V gene encodes CDR1 LGHDT and CDR2 YNNKEL (reference sequence). Trimming removed 0 bases from V and 6 bases from J; junction bases left unmatched: 3. The CDR3 totals 16 residues. The CDR3 loop is CASSQEPSGRANEQFF. The CDR3 DNA reads as TGTGCCAGCAGCCAAGAGCCTAGCGGGAGGGCCAATGAGCAGTTCTTC.

This sequence joins TRBV7-2 and TRBJ1-2, with TRBD1 matching 9 bases. CDR1 is SGHTA, CDR2 FQGNSA, per germline. The V and J ends lost 5 bases and 7 bases, in that order; junction bases with no gene match: 8. CDR3 length: 14 residues. CDR3 nucleotide sequence: TGTGCCAGCAGCCCGGGACAGGGAAGGGGTGGCTACACCTTC. Protein: CASSPGQGRGGYTF. Supplemented by reference TRBV7-2 and TRBJ1-2, the full variable domain reads GAGVSQSPSNKVTEKGKDVELRCDPISGHTALYWYRQSLGQGLEFLIYFQGNSAPDKSGLPSDRFSAERTGGSVSTLTIQRTQQEDSAVYLCASSPGQGRGGYTFGSGTRLTVV.

The V and J genes are TRBV19 and TRBJ1-4, with D possibly being TRBD1 (6 bases). From germline, CDR1 is LNHDA and CDR2 SQIVND (reference sequence). This CDR3 has 13 residues. Between the trimmed V and J ends, which lost 9 bases and 1 base, there was a span of 9 bases. CDR3 nucleotide sequence: TGTGCCAGCACCAGGGGAACTAATGAAAAACTGTTTTTT. As protein: CASTRGTNEKLFF.

The rearrangement joins TRBV15 to TRBJ2-7; TRBD2 matches at 11 bases. Germline V gene data show CDR1 as LNHNV and CDR2 as YYDKDF (reference sequence). This CDR3 comprises 15 residues. V shed 3 bases, J shed 9 bases, and the junction held 10 bases outside the gene matches. The CDR3: CATSSALAGVARQYF. CDR3 nucleotide sequence: TGTGCCACCAGCAGTGCACTAGCGGGAGTTGCTAGGCAGTACTTC.